This is a list of T cell receptor beta chains from one sample in a study of early T cells in non-severe SARS-CoV-2 infection. Using its own MiXCR run on the 5' RACE reads, TCRdb lists one record per CDR3 protein. The table lists over 30,000 distinct CDR3 sequences, over 5% of them singletons. Sequenced: whole blood. These receptors all come from an adult who was a healthcare worker with PCR-confirmed SARS-CoV-2 infection or an uninfected control (not recorded which). Each CDR3 is given with its conserved first and last residue. The order of the fields is CDR3 length, D gene, clone size, J gene, V gene, CDR3 DNA, CDR3 protein. D genes are given only for firm matches. Clone size appears in some rows only: once, few, many, or a class for an expanded clone.

len: 15; d_gene: .; abundance: many; j_gene: TRBJ1-3; v_gene: TRBV7-2; CDR3nt: TGTGCCAGCAGCCCGCGGGGGGCAAAGGGAAACACCATATATTTT; CDR3aa: CASSPRGAKGNTIYF
len: 12; d_gene: .; abundance: few; j_gene: TRBJ1-1; v_gene: TRBV30; CDR3nt: TGTGCCTGGGGACACTTGAACACTGAAGCTTTCTTT; CDR3aa: CAWGHLNTEAFF
len: 14; d_gene: .; abundance: .; j_gene: TRBJ2-7; v_gene: TRBV5-6; CDR3nt: TGTGCCAGCAGCTTGACAGGGCTCTCCTACGAGCAGTACTTC; CDR3aa: CASSLTGLSYEQYF
len: 16; d_gene: TRBD2; abundance: .; j_gene: TRBJ2-1; v_gene: TRBV7-6; CDR3nt: TGTGCCAGCAGCTTGCCTTCTAGCGGGGGGGCCCATGAGCAGTTCTTC; CDR3aa: CASSLPSSGGAHEQFF
len: 13; d_gene: .; abundance: many; j_gene: TRBJ1-2; v_gene: TRBV12-3/TRBV12-4; CDR3nt: TGTGCCAGCACTCGGACAAGGAACTATGGCTACACCTTC; CDR3aa: CASTRTRNYGYTF
len: 13; d_gene: .; abundance: many; j_gene: TRBJ1-1; v_gene: TRBV5-4; CDR3nt: TGTGCCAGCAGCGGAAGGGGGAACACTGAAGCTTTCTTT; CDR3aa: CASSGRGNTEAFF
len: 15; d_gene: TRBD1; abundance: many; j_gene: TRBJ1-3; v_gene: TRBV13; CDR3nt: TGTGCCAGCAGCATCCGGACAGGGACTGGAAACACCATATATTTT; CDR3aa: CASSIRTGTGNTIYF
len: 16; d_gene: TRBD2; abundance: .; j_gene: TRBJ2-3; v_gene: TRBV9; CDR3nt: TGTGCCAGCAGCGTCCGAGCGGGGGGGAGAACAGATACGCAGTATTTT; CDR3aa: CASSVRAGGRTDTQYF
len: 15; d_gene: TRBD1; abundance: many; j_gene: TRBJ1-4; v_gene: TRBV28; CDR3nt: TGTGCCAGCAGTTTAATCGGACAGGGGAATGAAAAACTGTTTTTT; CDR3aa: CASSLIGQGNEKLFF
len: 15; d_gene: TRBD2; abundance: many; j_gene: TRBJ2-7; v_gene: TRBV19; CDR3nt: TGTGCCAGTGGCTCCGTTCGGGGGGAAGGTTACGAGCAGTACTTC; CDR3aa: CASGSVRGEGYEQYF
len: 15; d_gene: .; abundance: many; j_gene: TRBJ1-1; v_gene: TRBV7-6; CDR3nt: TGTGCCAGCAGCTTAGCGATGGGTAGGGACACTGAAGCTTTCTTT; CDR3aa: CASSLAMGRDTEAFF
len: 15; d_gene: TRBD1; abundance: many; j_gene: TRBJ1-1; v_gene: TRBV18; CDR3nt: TGTGCCAGCTCTCTAGGACAGGGGATGAACACTGAAGCTTTCTTT; CDR3aa: CASSLGQGMNTEAFF
len: 18; d_gene: TRBD1; abundance: .; j_gene: TRBJ2-6; v_gene: TRBV7-2; CDR3nt: TGTGCCAGCACCCCCAGGGGCAGGGGGCCGTCTGGGGCCAACGTCCTGACTTTC; CDR3aa: CASTPRGRGPSGANVLTF
len: 14; d_gene: TRBD2; abundance: many; j_gene: TRBJ2-1; v_gene: TRBV11-3; CDR3nt: TGTGCCAGCAGCTTACGGGGGGAGGTAAATGAGCAGTTCTTC; CDR3aa: CASSLRGEVNEQFF
len: 18; d_gene: TRBD1; abundance: many; j_gene: TRBJ2-7; v_gene: TRBV5-4; CDR3nt: TGTGCCAGCAGCCCACACCGGGACAGGGGTCGGTCCTCCTACGAGCAGTACTTC; CDR3aa: CASSPHRDRGRSSYEQYF
len: 13; d_gene: .; abundance: few; j_gene: TRBJ2-3; v_gene: TRBV7-2; CDR3nt: TGTGCCAGCAGCTTGACTATCACAGATACGCAGTATTTT; CDR3aa: CASSLTITDTQYF
len: 18; d_gene: TRBD1; abundance: many; j_gene: TRBJ1-5; v_gene: TRBV19; CDR3nt: TGTGCCAGTAGTCTCCCCGGGACAGGGTTGCCTAGCAATCAGCCCCAGCATTTT; CDR3aa: CASSLPGTGLPSNQPQHF
len: 16; d_gene: .; abundance: many; j_gene: TRBJ1-5; v_gene: TRBV11-2; CDR3nt: TGTGCCAGCAGCTTAGTTGCGGGGTTAAGCAATCAGCCCCAGCATTTT; CDR3aa: CASSLVAGLSNQPQHF
len: 15; d_gene: .; abundance: many; j_gene: TRBJ1-1; v_gene: TRBV5-1; CDR3nt: TGCGCCAGCAGCTCGGGAGGGAGGGGAAACACTGAAGCTTTCTTT; CDR3aa: CASSSGGRGNTEAFF
len: 12; d_gene: TRBD2; abundance: many; j_gene: TRBJ2-5; v_gene: TRBV20-1; CDR3nt: TGCGGGGGACTAGCGGGGCAAGAGACCCAGTACTTC; CDR3aa: CGGLAGQETQYF
len: 14; d_gene: .; abundance: many; j_gene: TRBJ1-1; v_gene: TRBV4-3; CDR3nt: TGCGCCAGCAGCCAAGCTTCCGGGAACACTGAAGCTTTCTTT; CDR3aa: CASSQASGNTEAFF
len: 15; d_gene: TRBD1; abundance: few; j_gene: TRBJ1-5; v_gene: TRBV5-1; CDR3nt: TGCGCCAGCAGCTTGGGGGACAGGGTAAATCAGCCCCAGCATTTT; CDR3aa: CASSLGDRVNQPQHF
len: 14; d_gene: .; abundance: many; j_gene: TRBJ1-1; v_gene: TRBV30; CDR3nt: TGTGCCTGGAGTAGCGGGATGGGGAACACTGAAGCTTTCTTT; CDR3aa: CAWSSGMGNTEAFF
len: 17; d_gene: TRBD2; abundance: many; j_gene: TRBJ2-1; v_gene: TRBV5-4; CDR3nt: TGTGCCAGCAGCTTGTCGGGCAGCGGGGGGTTTTACAATGAGCAGTTCTTC; CDR3aa: CASSLSGSGGFYNEQFF
len: 11; d_gene: .; abundance: .; j_gene: TRBJ2-7; v_gene: TRBV10-1; CDR3nt: TGCGCCAGCAGTGGGGCTTACGAGCAGTACTTC; CDR3aa: CASSGAYEQYF
len: 14; d_gene: .; abundance: many; j_gene: TRBJ2-3; v_gene: TRBV5-1; CDR3nt: TGCGCCAGCAGCTTGGAGGATCGCACAGATACGCAGTATTTT; CDR3aa: CASSLEDRTDTQYF
len: 14; d_gene: .; abundance: few; j_gene: TRBJ1-5; v_gene: TRBV20-1; CDR3nt: TGCAGTGCTAGTCTGGGTGGAGTAAATCAGCCCCAGCATTTT; CDR3aa: CSASLGGVNQPQHF
len: 14; d_gene: .; abundance: .; j_gene: TRBJ2-5; v_gene: TRBV7-2; CDR3nt: TGTGCCAGCAGCTTATACGGGGTACAAGAGACCCAGTACTTC; CDR3aa: CASSLYGVQETQYF
len: 12; d_gene: .; abundance: many; j_gene: TRBJ2-1; v_gene: TRBV11-2; CDR3nt: TGTGCCAGCAGCCCGGACTACAATGAGCAGTTCTTC; CDR3aa: CASSPDYNEQFF
len: 14; d_gene: .; abundance: many; j_gene: TRBJ1-4; v_gene: TRBV12-3/TRBV12-4; CDR3nt: TGTGCCAGCAGTTTAGGGCAGGGGAATGAAAAACTGTTTTTT; CDR3aa: CASSLGQGNEKLFF
len: 15; d_gene: TRBD1; abundance: many; j_gene: TRBJ1-6; v_gene: TRBV2; CDR3nt: TGTGCCAGCAGCGTCGGACAGGGATATAATTCACCCCTCCACTTT; CDR3aa: CASSVGQGYNSPLHF
len: 15; d_gene: .; abundance: .; j_gene: TRBJ1-1; v_gene: TRBV7-9; CDR3nt: TGTGCCAGCAGCTTAGCTCCCCTAATGAACACTGAAGCTTTCTTT; CDR3aa: CASSLAPLMNTEAFF
len: 13; d_gene: .; abundance: few; j_gene: TRBJ2-7; v_gene: TRBV28; CDR3nt: TGTGCCAGCAGTGACGGTACCTCCTACGAGCAGTACTTC; CDR3aa: CASSDGTSYEQYF
len: 12; d_gene: TRBD2; abundance: .; j_gene: TRBJ2-7; v_gene: TRBV28; CDR3nt: TGTGCCAGCAGTTTAGGGAGGGGCGAGCAGTACTTC; CDR3aa: CASSLGRGEQYF
len: 14; d_gene: .; abundance: many; j_gene: TRBJ1-5; v_gene: TRBV30; CDR3nt: TGTGCCTGGAGTCGGGGCTATAGCAATCAGCCCCAGCATTTT; CDR3aa: CAWSRGYSNQPQHF